This T cell receptor (beta chain) was sequenced in a study of T cell responses to AZD1222 COVID-19 vaccine. Germline CDR1 and CDR2: SGDLS and YYNGEE. The CDR3 consists of 15 residues. Between the trimmed V and J ends, which lost 3 bases and 1 base, there was a span of 10 bases. TCRdb keeps only in-frame clones here, not all; method: immunoSEQ multiplex PCR. The sample holds 13,000 or so clones, 70% to 85% seen once. The study, taken as a whole, reports: With dominance at 160-218 and 743-854, vaccine-associated CD4 TCRs spanned spike. Baseline seropositivity characterized only six AZD1222 recipients.

Concerning this clone: What it recognizes is unknown.

Sequencing was performed on peripheral blood, taken 28 days after the second AZD1222 dose. The chain links TRBV9 to TRBJ2-2; D not certain. This receptor was obtained from an adult who received the AZD1222 COVID-19 vaccine. The CDR3 DNA reads TGTGCCAGCAGCGCGTATCGCCTGAACACCGGGGAGCTGTTTTTT. Its protein product is CASSAYRLNTGELFF.